The clone carrying this T cell receptor beta chain came up once. This table comes from immunoSEQ multiplex PCR, and its TCRdb copy is limited to in-frame clones, with some not included. The sample includes a few hundred thousand clones, 92% of them seen just once. The data originate from a study of Ad26.COV2.S vaccination and SARS-CoV-2 variants. Treatment given: 15 to 20 received Ad26.COV2.S at low or high dose, single or two shots; 5 received placebo; per-sample allocation not given. Following the first vaccine or placebo injection, samples were taken on day 63. An Ad26 vector carrying the Wuhan-strain SARS-CoV-2 spike served as the vaccine. This material consisted of peripheral blood, taken in a trial of Ad26.COV2.S vaccine versus placebo. The clonotype was recovered from a person between 18 and 65 years old who received the Ad26.COV2.S COVID-19 vaccine or a placebo.

The CDR3 sequence: CASSVLAGGLSYEQYF. The CDR3 DNA reads as TGTGCCAGCAGCGTACTAGCGGGGGGACTCTCCTACGAGCAGTACTTC. The chain couples TRBV11-2 to TRBJ2-7, with 12 bases that match TRBD2. Trimming removed 5 bases from V and 0 bases from J; junction bases left unmatched: 5. The V gene's germline CDR1 is SGHAT and CDR2 FQNNGV. The CDR3 extends over 16 amino acids.